This T cell receptor beta chain derives from a study of cytomegalovirus exposure and HLA in healthy donors. The PCR made use of 60 Vbeta and 13 Jbeta primers. Assay: immunoSEQ multiplex PCR; the TCRdb copy retains only in-frame clones and omits some. This table has 200,000 to 250,000 clones, around 80% appearing once. About this clone itself: Its specificity is not known.

Germline CDR1 reads SNHLY; CDR2 reads FYNNEI. V shed 6 bases, J shed 6 bases, and the junction held 9 bases outside the gene matches. The length of the CDR3 is 15 residues. Study-level findings and limits: CMV antigen specificity of a few CMV-associated chains was confirmed in vitro.

This chain connects TRBV2 to TRBJ1-2; TRBD1 matches at 11 bases. Sequences were obtained from PBMCs. This receptor was obtained from a boy aged 5 to 17 in good health and CMV-seronegative. In DNA, the CDR3 is TGTGCCAGCAGCCTGGAACGGACAGGGGGCAATGGCTACACCTTC. It codes for CASSLERTGGNGYTF.